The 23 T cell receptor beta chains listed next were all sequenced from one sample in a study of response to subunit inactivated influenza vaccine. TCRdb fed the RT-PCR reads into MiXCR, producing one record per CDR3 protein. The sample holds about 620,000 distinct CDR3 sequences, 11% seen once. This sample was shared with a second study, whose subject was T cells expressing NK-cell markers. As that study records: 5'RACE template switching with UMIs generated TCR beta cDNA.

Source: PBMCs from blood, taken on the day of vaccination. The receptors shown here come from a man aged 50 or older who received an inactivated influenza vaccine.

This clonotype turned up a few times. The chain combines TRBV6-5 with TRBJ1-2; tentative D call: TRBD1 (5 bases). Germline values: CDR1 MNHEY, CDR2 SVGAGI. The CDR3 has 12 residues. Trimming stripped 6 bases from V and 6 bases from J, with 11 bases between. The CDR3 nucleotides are TGTGCCAGCAGGGGAGGGGCCGATGGCTACACCTTC. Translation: CASRGGADGYTF.

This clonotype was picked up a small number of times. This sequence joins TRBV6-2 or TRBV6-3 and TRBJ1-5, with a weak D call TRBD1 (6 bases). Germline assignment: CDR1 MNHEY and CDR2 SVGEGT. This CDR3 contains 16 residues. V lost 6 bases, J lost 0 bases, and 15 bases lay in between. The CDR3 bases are TGTGCCAGCAGCCGCGGGGACATAAATAGCAATCAGCCCCAGCATTTT. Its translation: CASSRGDINSNQPQHF.

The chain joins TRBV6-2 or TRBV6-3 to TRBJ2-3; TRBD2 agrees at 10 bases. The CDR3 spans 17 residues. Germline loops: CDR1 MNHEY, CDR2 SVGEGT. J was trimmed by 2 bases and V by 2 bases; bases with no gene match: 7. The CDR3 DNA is TGTGCCAGCAGTTACCGTCTAGCGGGAGCCGCCACAGATACGCAGTATTTT. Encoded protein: CASSYRLAGAATDTQYF.

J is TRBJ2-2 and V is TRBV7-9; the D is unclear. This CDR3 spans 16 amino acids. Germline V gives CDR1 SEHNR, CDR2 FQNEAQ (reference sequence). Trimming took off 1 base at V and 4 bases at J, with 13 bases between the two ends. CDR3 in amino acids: CASSLVGSQSTGELFF. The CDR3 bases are TGTGCCAGCAGCTTAGTAGGGTCTCAAAGCACCGGGGAGCTGTTTTTT.

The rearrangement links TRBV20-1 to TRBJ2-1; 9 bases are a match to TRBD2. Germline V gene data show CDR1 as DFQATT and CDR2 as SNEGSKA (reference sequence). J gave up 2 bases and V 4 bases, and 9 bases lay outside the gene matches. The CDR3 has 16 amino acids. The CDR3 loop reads CSATLFAGGPYNEQFF. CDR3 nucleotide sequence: TGCAGTGCTACCCTCTTTGCGGGGGGGCCCTACAATGAGCAGTTCTTC.

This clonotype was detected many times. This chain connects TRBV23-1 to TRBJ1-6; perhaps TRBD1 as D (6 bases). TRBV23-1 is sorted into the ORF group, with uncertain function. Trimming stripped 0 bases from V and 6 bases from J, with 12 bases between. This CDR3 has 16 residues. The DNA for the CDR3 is TGCGCCAGCAGTCAATCTAGGACAGCGTCTAATTCACCCCTCCACTTT. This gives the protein CASSQSRTASNSPLHF.

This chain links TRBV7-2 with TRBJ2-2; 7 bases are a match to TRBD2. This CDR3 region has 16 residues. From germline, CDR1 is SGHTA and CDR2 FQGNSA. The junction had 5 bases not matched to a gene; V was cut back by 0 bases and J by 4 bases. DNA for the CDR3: TGTGCCAGCAGCTTAGCGTCGGGGGGAAGCACCGGGGAGCTGTTTTTT. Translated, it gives CASSLASGGSTGELFF.

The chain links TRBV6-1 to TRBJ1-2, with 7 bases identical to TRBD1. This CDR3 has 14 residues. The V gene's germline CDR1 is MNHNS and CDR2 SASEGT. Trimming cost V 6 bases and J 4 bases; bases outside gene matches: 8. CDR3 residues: CASSRDRDLYGYTF. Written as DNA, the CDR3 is TGTGCCAGCAGCCGGGACAGAGACCTCTATGGCTACACCTTC.

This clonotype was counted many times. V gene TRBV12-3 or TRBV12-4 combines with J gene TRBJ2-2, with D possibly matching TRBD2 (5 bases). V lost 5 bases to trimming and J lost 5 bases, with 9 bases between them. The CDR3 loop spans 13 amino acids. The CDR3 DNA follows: TGTGCCAGCAGTAAGACTACTACCGGGGAGCTGTTTTTT. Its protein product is CASSKTTTGELFF.

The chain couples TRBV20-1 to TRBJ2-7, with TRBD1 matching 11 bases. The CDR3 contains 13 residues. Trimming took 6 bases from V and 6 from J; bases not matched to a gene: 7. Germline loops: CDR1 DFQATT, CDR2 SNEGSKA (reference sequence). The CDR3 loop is CSALEDRGPEQYF. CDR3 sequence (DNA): TGCAGTGCCCTCGAGGACAGGGGGCCCGAGCAGTACTTC.

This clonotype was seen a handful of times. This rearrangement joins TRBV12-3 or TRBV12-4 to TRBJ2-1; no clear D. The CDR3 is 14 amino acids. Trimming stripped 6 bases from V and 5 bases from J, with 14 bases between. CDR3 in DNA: TGTGCCAGCAGCCCTCAGACACTTCACAATGAGCAGTTCTTC. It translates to CASSPQTLHNEQFF.

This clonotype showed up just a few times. The CDR3 loop is CASSSNQQETQYF. CDR3 nucleotide sequence: TGTGCCAGCAGCTCCAACCAACAAGAGACCCAGTACTTC. The J gene is TRBJ2-5, the V gene TRBV7-3, with D unclear. The germline V gene encodes CDR1 SGHTA and CDR2 FQGTGA. CDR3 length equals 13 residues. V was cut by 4 bases and J by 2 bases, with 8 bases left in between.

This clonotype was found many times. The CDR3 loop is CASSQDETGSYNEQFF. The CDR3 DNA follows: TGCGCCAGCAGCCAAGATGAGACAGGGTCCTACAATGAGCAGTTCTTC. The genes are TRBV4-1 and TRBJ2-1; 7 bases fit TRBD1. The CDR3 is 16 amino acids. CDR1 MGHRA and CDR2 YSYEKL come from the germline V gene. V shed 0 bases and J 1 base; nucleotides not matched to a gene: 3.

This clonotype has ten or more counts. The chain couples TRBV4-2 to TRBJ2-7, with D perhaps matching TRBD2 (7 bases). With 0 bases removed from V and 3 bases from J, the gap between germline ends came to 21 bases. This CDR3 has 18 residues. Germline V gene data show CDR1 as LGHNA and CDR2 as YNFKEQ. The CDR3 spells CASSQDWASGTQYYEQYF. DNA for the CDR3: TGTGCCAGCAGCCAAGATTGGGCAAGCGGGACACAGTACTACGAGCAGTACTTC.

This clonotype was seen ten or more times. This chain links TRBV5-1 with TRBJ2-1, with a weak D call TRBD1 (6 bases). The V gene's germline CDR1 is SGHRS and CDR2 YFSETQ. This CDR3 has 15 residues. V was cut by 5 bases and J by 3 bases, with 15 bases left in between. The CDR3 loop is CASSPSGGLYNEQFF. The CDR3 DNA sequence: TGCGCCAGCAGTCCGAGTGGGGGCCTCTACAATGAGCAGTTCTTC.

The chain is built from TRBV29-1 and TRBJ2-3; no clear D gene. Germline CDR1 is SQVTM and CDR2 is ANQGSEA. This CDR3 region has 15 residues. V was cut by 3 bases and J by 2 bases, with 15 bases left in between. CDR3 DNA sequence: TGCAGCGTTGATCCGGGCAGGCCCGTCACAGATACGCAGTATTTT. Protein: CSVDPGRPVTDTQYF.

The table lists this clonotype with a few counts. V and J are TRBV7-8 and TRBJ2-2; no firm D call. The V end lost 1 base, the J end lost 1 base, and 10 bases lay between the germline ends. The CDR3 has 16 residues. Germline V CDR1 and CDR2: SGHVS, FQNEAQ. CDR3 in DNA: TGTGCCAGCAGCTTAGGAAAGGCCCTGAACACCGGGGAGCTGTTTTTT. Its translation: CASSLGKALNTGELFF.

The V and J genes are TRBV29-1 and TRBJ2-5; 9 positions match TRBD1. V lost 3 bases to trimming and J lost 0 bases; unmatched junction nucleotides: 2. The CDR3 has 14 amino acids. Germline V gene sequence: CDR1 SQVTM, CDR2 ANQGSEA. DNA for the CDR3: TGCAGCGTTGACGGGACAGGGTACCAAGAGACCCAGTACTTC. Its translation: CSVDGTGYQETQYF.

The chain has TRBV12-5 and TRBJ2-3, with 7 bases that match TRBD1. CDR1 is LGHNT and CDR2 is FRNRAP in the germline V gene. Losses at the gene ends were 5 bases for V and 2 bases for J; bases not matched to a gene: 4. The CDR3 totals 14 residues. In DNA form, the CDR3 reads TGTGCTAGTGGTGAACAGGGGCTCACAGATACGCAGTATTTT. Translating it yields CASGEQGLTDTQYF. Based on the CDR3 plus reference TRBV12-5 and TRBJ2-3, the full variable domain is DARVTQTPRHKVTEMGQEVTMRCQPILGHNTVFWYRQTMMQGLELLAYFRNRAPLDDSGMPKDRFSAEMPDATLATLKIQPSEPRDSAVYFCASGEQGLTDTQYFGPGTRLTVL.

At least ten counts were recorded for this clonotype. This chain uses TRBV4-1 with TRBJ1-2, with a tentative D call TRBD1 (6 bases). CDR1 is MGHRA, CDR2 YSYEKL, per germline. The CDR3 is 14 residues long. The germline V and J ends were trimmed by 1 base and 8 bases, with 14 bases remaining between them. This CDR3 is CASSQGSGAGGYTF. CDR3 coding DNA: TGCGCCAGCAGCCAAGGGTCAGGGGCTGGCGGCTACACCTTC.

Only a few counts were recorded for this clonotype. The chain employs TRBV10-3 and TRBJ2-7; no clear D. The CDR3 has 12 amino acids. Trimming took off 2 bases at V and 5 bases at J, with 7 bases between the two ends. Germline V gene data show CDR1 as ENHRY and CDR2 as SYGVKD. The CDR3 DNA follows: TGTGCCATCAGTGAGGCGAGCGACGAGCAGTACTTC. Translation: CAISEASDEQYF.

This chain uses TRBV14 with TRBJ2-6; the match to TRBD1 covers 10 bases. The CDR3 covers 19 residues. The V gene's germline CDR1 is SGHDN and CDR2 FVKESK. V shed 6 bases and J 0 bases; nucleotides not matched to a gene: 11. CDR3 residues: CASSDPGTGVYSGANVLTF. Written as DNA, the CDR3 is TGTGCCAGCAGTGACCCCGGGACAGGGGTATACTCTGGGGCCAACGTCCTGACTTTC.

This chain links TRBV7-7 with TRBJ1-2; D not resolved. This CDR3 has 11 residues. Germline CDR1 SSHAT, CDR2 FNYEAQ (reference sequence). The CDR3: CASGQVDFYTF. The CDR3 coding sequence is TGTGCTAGCGGGCAGGTCGATTTCTACACCTTC. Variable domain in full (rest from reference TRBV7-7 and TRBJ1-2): GAGVSQSPRYKVTKRGQDVTLRCDPISSHATLYWYQQALGQGPEFLTYFNYEAQPDKSGLPSDRFSAERPEGSISTLTIQRTEQRDSAMYRCASGQVDFYTFGSGTRLTVV.